The 32 T cell receptor beta chains given below trace back to one sample, sequenced in a study of T cell changes during pregnancy in multiple sclerosis. Using immunoSEQ multiplex PCR, the repertoire was profiled, and TCRdb retains in-frame clones only, with some absent. This repertoire shows 35,000 to 45,000 clones, about 91% found once; its top ten account for roughly 1.9%. The material sequenced was CD4+ T cells from peripheral blood mononuclear cells, taken after pregnancy. The origin of the receptors is a female donor in good health, enrolled as a control in a pregnancy study.

The chain recombines TRBV5-1 with TRBJ2-1, with 8 bases matching TRBD2. Germline V gene lookup returns CDR1 SGHRS and CDR2 YFSETQ. With 0 bases clipped from V and 7 bases from J, the junction kept 12 bases outside the gene matches. This CDR3 comprises 17 residues. The CDR3 DNA follows: TGCGCCAGCAGCTTGGGCGCTTGGGAGCGGGAGTCGAATGAGCAGTTCTTC. Protein product: CASSLGAWERESNEQFF.

This chain links TRBV2 with TRBJ2-5, with 9 bases aligning to TRBD1. CDR1 and CDR2 (germline): SNHLY, FYNNEI. The trim removed 8 bases at V and 7 bases at J, leaving 8 bases unmatched. The CDR3 covers 13 residues. CDR3 bases: TGTGCCAGCTCCACAGGGGGCGGGGTGACCCAGTACTTC. It encodes CASSTGGGVTQYF.

V and J are TRBV30 and TRBJ2-1; possibly TRBD2 for D (7 bases). With 3 bases removed from V and 5 bases from J, the gap between germline ends came to 14 bases. CDR1 GTSNPN and CDR2 SVGIG come from the germline V gene (reference sequence). This CDR3 has 14 residues. The CDR3, as DNA: TGTGCCTGGAGGCGGGGGCTTGGGGACAATGAGCAGTTCTTC. It encodes CAWRRGLGDNEQFF.

The chain carries TRBV4-1 and TRBJ2-7, with 8 positions matching TRBD2. Per germline, CDR1 MGHRA and CDR2 YSYEKL. Trimming took 2 bases from V and 4 from J; bases not matched to a gene: 13. This CDR3 is 17 amino acids long. CDR3 nucleotide sequence: TGCGCCAGCAGCCAACCTACTAGCGGCAACACCTTGTACGAGCAGTACTTC. This encodes CASSQPTSGNTLYEQYF.

The CDR3 loop reads CASSKGLANNEQFF. In nucleotides, the CDR3 is TGTGCCAGCAGTAAGGGACTAGCGAACAATGAGCAGTTCTTC. This sequence joins TRBV6-5 and TRBJ2-1; 10 bases are a match to TRBD2. Trimming at V came to 5 bases and at J to 5 bases, leaving 3 bases not matched to a gene. The V gene's germline CDR1 is MNHEY and CDR2 SVGAGI. The CDR3 is 14 residues long.

The chain has TRBV4-1 and TRBJ1-1; TRBD1 aligns across 7 bases. Germline loops: CDR1 MGHRA, CDR2 YSYEKL. The CDR3 extends over 19 amino acids. V was clipped by 4 bases and J by 0 bases; unmatched bases: 17. CDR3 in DNA: TGCGCCAGCAGCCGAGGACAGGCAGGGGGAACGTTTATGAACACTGAAGCTTTCTTT. It yields the protein CASSRGQAGGTFMNTEAFF.

This clone was seen only a few times. V usage is TRBV11-1 and J usage is TRBJ2-7; 7 bases agree with TRBD2. Germline V gene lookup returns CDR1 SGHAT and CDR2 FQDESV (reference sequence). V shed 5 bases, J shed 0 bases, and the junction held 7 bases outside the gene matches. The CDR3 has 15 amino acids. The DNA for the CDR3 is TGTGCCAGCAGCCCCTGGGAGGGGTACTCCTACGAGCAGTACTTC. Translation gives CASSPWEGYSYEQYF. Variable domain in full (rest from reference TRBV11-1 and TRBJ2-7): EAEVAQSPRYKITEKSQAVAFWCDPISGHATLYWYRQILGQGPELLVQFQDESVVDDSQLPKDRFSAERLKGVDSTLKIQPAELGDSAMYLCASSPWEGYSYEQYFGPGTRLTVT.

The chain joins TRBV6-5 to TRBJ2-3; 13 nucleotides match TRBD2. After removal of 5 bases from V and 3 bases from J, the junction contained 2 bases not matched to a gene. The CDR3 length is 15 residues. Germline loops: CDR1 MNHEY, CDR2 SVGAGI. The CDR3 DNA is TGTGCCAGCAGTACTAGCGGGGGGGCAACAGATACGCAGTATTTT. It is translated as CASSTSGGATDTQYF.

This chain uses TRBV19 with TRBJ2-2, with D possibly matching TRBD2 (6 bases). Germline CDR1 LNHDA, CDR2 SQIVND (reference sequence). This CDR3 contains 12 residues. Deletions cut 5 bases from V and 7 bases from J, with 8 bases between. Written as DNA, the CDR3 is TGTGCCAGTAGTCGGGGGAGCGGGGAGCTGTTTTTT. Amino acid sequence: CASSRGSGELFF.

The chain combines TRBV28 with TRBJ2-1, with 12 bases fitting TRBD1. CDR1 and CDR2 (germline): MDHEN, SYDVKM. J lost 10 bases, V lost 4 bases, and 11 bases had no gene match. The CDR3 is 16 residues long. The chain's CDR3 is CASSWGGGQGALEQFF. The CDR3 nucleotides are TGTGCCAGCAGTTGGGGCGGGGGACAGGGGGCTCTGGAGCAGTTCTTC. The full variable domain, its missing parts supplied by reference TRBV28 and TRBJ2-1, is DVKVTQSSRYLVKRTGEKVFLECVQDMDHENMFWYRQDPGLGLRLIYFSYDVKMKEKGDIPEGYSVSREKKERFSLILESASTNQTSMYLCASSWGGGQGALEQFFGPGTRLTVL.

V is TRBV6-6 and J is TRBJ2-7, with 8 bases lining up with TRBD1. V shed 0 bases and J 6 bases; nucleotides not matched to a gene: 7. CDR1 is MNHNY, CDR2 SVGAGI, per germline (reference sequence). The CDR3 runs 15 residues. The CDR3 region has the DNA TGTGCCAGCAGTTACTCATCGGACAGGGTAGGCGAGCAGTACTTC. It yields the protein CASSYSSDRVGEQYF.

The chain recombines TRBV7-2 with TRBJ2-2, with TRBD1 matching over 7 bases. This CDR3 comprises 15 residues. Trimming cost V 2 bases and J 1 base; bases outside gene matches: 1. In germline, CDR1 is SGHTA, CDR2 FQGNSA. The CDR3: CASSLRTGNTGELFF. The CDR3, as DNA: TGTGCCAGCAGCTTACGGACAGGGAACACCGGGGAGCTGTTTTTT.

The chain is built from TRBV20-1 and TRBJ2-3; D not certain. The germline V gene has CDR1 DFQATT and CDR2 SNEGSKA (reference sequence). CDR3 size: 10 residues. Trimming removed 6 bases at V and 11 bases at J, with 12 bases between. The CDR3 here is CSASDLMQYF. The CDR3, as DNA: TGCAGTGCCAGCGATCTTATGCAGTATTTT.

The V gene is TRBV7-8, the J gene TRBJ2-6; D perhaps matches TRBD2 (5 bases). The length of the CDR3 is 17 residues. Trimming left V 1 base short and J 2 bases short, with 12 bases between. Germline values: CDR1 SGHVS, CDR2 FQNEAQ. In DNA, the CDR3 is TGTGCCAGCAGCTTAGGACGGGGTCGAACTGGGGCCAACGTCCTGACTTTC. It codes for CASSLGRGRTGANVLTF. Combining the CDR3 with reference TRBV7-8 and TRBJ2-6 gives the whole variable domain GAGVSQSPRYKVAKRGQDVALRCDPISGHVSLFWYQQALGQGPEFLTYFQNEAQLDKSGLPSDRFFAERPEGSVSTLKIQRTQQEDSAVYLCASSLGRGRTGANVLTFGAGSRLTVL.

The chain is built from TRBV6-1 and TRBJ2-1; D is possibly TRBD1 (6 bases). This CDR3 region has 14 residues. V was trimmed by 7 bases and J by 4 bases, leaving 14 bases between them. Germline CDR1 and CDR2: MNHNS and SASEGT. As DNA, the CDR3 is TGTGCCAGCACGATGTCAGGACAGTACAATGAGCAGTTCTTC. It encodes CASTMSGQYNEQFF.

Remarks on this clone: The same CDR3 can be traced to other DNA sequences in this sample. The J gene is TRBJ2-5, the V gene TRBV7-2; D unclear. The CDR3 consists of 14 residues. The germline V gene has CDR1 SGHTA and CDR2 FQGNSA. Between the trimmed V and J ends, which lost 0 bases and 2 bases, there was a span of 7 bases. The CDR3 bases are TGTGCCAGCAGCTTAGCGGGCACTCAAGAGACCCAGTACTTC. Translating it yields CASSLAGTQETQYF.

This clone has a single count. CDR3 DNA sequence: TGTGCCAGTAGTATAGGCGGCGGGATGGATGGCTACACCTTC. This gives the protein CASSIGGGMDGYTF. The rearrangement joins TRBV19 to TRBJ1-2; D gene unclear. Deletions cut 1 base from V and 6 bases from J, with 12 bases between. Germline V gene sequence: CDR1 LNHDA, CDR2 SQIVND (reference sequence). The length of the CDR3 is 14 residues.

The gene calls are TRBV2 and TRBJ1-1; maybe TRBD1 (5 bases). CDR1 is SNHLY, CDR2 FYNNEI, per germline. The CDR3 totals 13 residues. V lost 9 bases to trimming and J lost 4 bases, with 15 bases between them. DNA for the CDR3: TGTGCCAGGTCTTCCGGGGGGTTCACTGAAGCTTTCTTT. It codes for CARSSGGFTEAFF.

The rearrangement links TRBV28 to TRBJ2-1, with 12 bases that match TRBD1. Germline-derived CDR1 and CDR2 are MDHEN and SYDVKM. This CDR3 has 14 residues. V lost 9 bases, J lost 7 bases, and 7 bases stayed unmatched. Written as DNA, the CDR3 is TGTGCCAGTACGGGACAGGGGGCCCGGAATGAGCAGTTCTTC. It translates to CASTGQGARNEQFF.

The chain employs TRBV2 and TRBJ1-5; no clear D. The CDR3 contains 17 residues. V was pared by 2 bases and J by 3 bases, with 17 bases between. Germline CDR1 and CDR2: SNHLY and FYNNEI. For the CDR3, the DNA is TGTGCCAGCAGTGAATGGGCAGGACTAATTAACAATCAGCCCCAGCATTTT. Amino acids: CASSEWAGLINNQPQHF.

The chain's CDR3 is CASSRGTGLDTQYF. The CDR3, as DNA: TGTGCCAGCAGCAGGGGAACAGGGTTAGATACGCAGTATTTT. V is TRBV7-8 and J is TRBJ2-3; D possibly corresponds to TRBD1 (6 bases). The CDR3 sequence is 14 residues long. From germline, CDR1 is SGHVS and CDR2 FQNEAQ. Trimming took 5 bases from V and 5 from J, leaving 14 bases between them.

The genes are TRBV2 and TRBJ2-7; TRBD1 agrees at 8 bases. The germline V gene encodes CDR1 SNHLY and CDR2 FYNNEI. With V trimmed by 8 bases and J by 6 bases, 9 bases remained unmatched. The CDR3 is 13 residues long. This CDR3 reads CASGRDRTLEQYF. DNA of the CDR3: TGTGCCAGCGGGCGGGACAGGACCCTCGAGCAGTACTTC.

With regard to this clone: A junction boundary mismatches the germline segment, possibly from a read error. The chain links TRBV28 to TRBJ2-1; D is perhaps TRBD2 (6 bases). CDR1 MDHEN and CDR2 SYDVKM come from the germline V gene. The CDR3 loop spans 17 amino acids. The CDR3 loop is CASSPLGRRSSYNEQFF. The DNA for the CDR3 is TGTGCCAGCAGTCCGCTTGGGAGGCGTAGCTCCTACAATGAGCAATTCTTC.

This clone came up a few times. The chain combines TRBV7-2 with TRBJ2-2; tentative D call: TRBD2 (5 bases). The germline gives CDR1 SGHTA, CDR2 FQGNSA. Trimming cost V 1 base and J 4 bases, with 13 bases left between them. This CDR3 is 16 amino acids long. CDR3 amino acids: CASSLGLAASTGELFF. The CDR3 nucleotides read TGTGCCAGCAGCTTAGGGCTAGCCGCCTCCACCGGGGAGCTGTTTTTT.

V usage is TRBV7-2 and J usage is TRBJ1-3; 9 bases are shared with TRBD1. The V gene's germline CDR1 is SGHTA and CDR2 FQGNSA. This CDR3 comprises 18 residues. V lost 3 bases to trimming and J lost 2 bases; unmatched junction nucleotides: 11. The CDR3 reads CASSFWGDRARTGNTIYF. In DNA, the CDR3 is TGTGCCAGCAGCTTTTGGGGGGACAGGGCACGAACTGGAAACACCATATATTTT. The full variable domain, completed using reference TRBV7-2 and TRBJ1-3, is GAGVSQSPSNKVTEKGKDVELRCDPISGHTALYWYRQSLGQGLEFLIYFQGNSAPDKSGLPSDRFSAERTGGSVSTLTIQRTQQEDSAVYLCASSFWGDRARTGNTIYFGEGSWLTVV.

CDR3 sequence: CASSPGVSSGRPTYEQYF. The CDR3 coding sequence is TGTGCCAGCAGCCCAGGAGTATCAAGCGGGAGGCCGACCTACGAGCAGTACTTC. The gene calls are TRBV7-9 and TRBJ2-7; 9 bases fit TRBD2. Germline CDR1 reads SEHNR; CDR2 reads FQNEAQ (reference sequence). V lost 5 bases and J lost 2; bases outside the gene matches: 16. This CDR3 has 18 residues.

The gene calls are TRBV5-1 and TRBJ1-1; D perhaps matches TRBD1 (5 bases). This CDR3 is built from 15 residues. Looked up from germline, CDR1 is SGHRS and CDR2 is YFSETQ. Trimming took off 3 bases at V and 4 bases at J, with 16 bases between the two ends. The CDR3 loop is CASSSRGGVVTEAFF. Written as DNA, the CDR3 is TGCGCCAGCAGCTCACGGGGGGGGGTTGTCACTGAAGCTTTCTTT. Full variable domain (rest looked up from reference TRBV5-1 and TRBJ1-1): KAGVTQTPRYLIKTRGQQVTLSCSPISGHRSVSWYQQTPGQGLQFLFEYFSETQRNKGNFPGRFSGRQFSNSRSEMNVSTLELGDSALYLCASSSRGGVVTEAFFGQGTRLTVV.

The V gene is TRBV6-1, the J gene TRBJ2-7, with D possibly being TRBD2 (5 bases). Per germline, CDR1 MNHNS and CDR2 SASEGT. CDR3 size: 15 residues. V lost 7 bases, J lost 3 bases, and 19 bases lay in between. CDR3: CASIHSASFDYEQYF. The CDR3, as DNA: TGTGCCAGCATTCATTCGGCTAGCTTTGACTACGAGCAGTACTTC.

This chain links TRBV7-9 with TRBJ2-7; D gene ambiguous. Germline loops: CDR1 SEHNR, CDR2 FQNEAQ (reference sequence). The length of the CDR3 is 12 residues. Trimming stripped 8 bases from V and 0 bases from J, with 8 bases between. DNA of the CDR3: TGTGCCAGCTCCAGAGGCTCCTACGAGCAGTACTTC. Its protein is CASSRGSYEQYF.

CDR3 nucleotide sequence: TGTGCCAGCAGCAAAAGGACAGACTGCTTCTATGGCTACACCTTC. It specifies CASSKRTDCFYGYTF. This chain connects TRBV21-1 to TRBJ1-2; the D call in the table, TRBD1, was not verified against the DNA. TRBV21-1 corresponds to a pseudogene. The CDR3 has 15 residues.

This chain uses TRBV2 with TRBJ2-1; 13 nucleotides match TRBD2. The junction had 9 bases not matched to a gene; V was cut back by 7 bases and J by 6 bases. CDR3 length equals 16 residues. The germline CDR1 and CDR2 sequences are SNHLY and FYNNEI. This CDR3 reads CASNDLRLAGGNEQFF. The CDR3 DNA is TGTGCCAGCAACGACTTAAGACTAGCGGGAGGCAATGAGCAGTTCTTC.

The rearrangement links TRBV7-2 to TRBJ2-3; possible D gene TRBD1, 5 bases. Germline V gives CDR1 SGHTA, CDR2 FQGNSA. The germline V and J ends were trimmed by 3 bases and 2 bases, with 9 bases remaining between them. The CDR3 covers 14 residues. CDR3 sequence reads: CASSFKGYTDTQYF. The CDR3 DNA is TGTGCCAGCAGCTTTAAGGGGTACACAGATACGCAGTATTTT.